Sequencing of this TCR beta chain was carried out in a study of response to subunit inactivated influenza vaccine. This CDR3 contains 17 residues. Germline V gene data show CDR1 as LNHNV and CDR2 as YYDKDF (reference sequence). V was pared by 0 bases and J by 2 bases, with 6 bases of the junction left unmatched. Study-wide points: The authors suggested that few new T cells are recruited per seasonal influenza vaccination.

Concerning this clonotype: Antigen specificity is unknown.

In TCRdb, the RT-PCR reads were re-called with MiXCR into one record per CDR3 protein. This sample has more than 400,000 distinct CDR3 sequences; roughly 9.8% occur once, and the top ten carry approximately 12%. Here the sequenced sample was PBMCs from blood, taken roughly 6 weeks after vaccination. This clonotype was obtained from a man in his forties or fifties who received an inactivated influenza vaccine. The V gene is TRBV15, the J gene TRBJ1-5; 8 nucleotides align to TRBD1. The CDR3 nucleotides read TGTGCCACCAGCAGAGATCCCAGGGGGCGAGGCAATCAGCCCCAGCATTTT. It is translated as CATSRDPRGRGNQPQHF.